A single sample gave rise to the 22 T cell receptor beta chains below, sequenced in a study of human T cells and chemical hapten exposure. Noted time point: patch test 1, 2 weeks after DPC sensitization. Treatment here: therapeutic diphenylcyclopropenone sensitization with weekly scalp DPC. TCRdb fed the RACE reads into MiXCR, producing one record per CDR3 protein. The table includes about 340,000 distinct CDR3 sequences, about 7% detected once. This sample comprised whole blood, obtained in connection with sensitization to the hapten diphenylcyclopropenone (DPC). The receptors originated from a woman in her late teens or twenties with alopecia areata. Some clones in this sample may be carry-over from other donors' samples.

This clonotype was observed at least ten times. The rearrangement links TRBV6-2 or TRBV6-3 to TRBJ2-3; possibly TRBD1 for D (6 bases). The germline V and J ends were trimmed by 3 bases and 10 bases, with 17 bases remaining between them. In germline, CDR1 is MNHEY, CDR2 SVGEGT. This CDR3 has 14 amino acids. CDR3 residues: CASSYGTKFLSQYF. The CDR3 nucleotides read TGTGCCAGCAGTTATGGGACAAAGTTTTTATCGCAGTATTTT.

There are a few counts of this clonotype. This chain joins TRBV5-1 and TRBJ2-5, with 9 bases fitting TRBD2. The CDR3 runs 15 residues. The germline V gene has CDR1 SGHRS and CDR2 YFSETQ. The trim removed 0 bases at V and 3 bases at J, leaving 3 bases unmatched. The CDR3 DNA is TGCGCCAGCAGCTTGGTTTTAGCGGGGGAAGAGACCCAGTACTTC. It translates to CASSLVLAGEETQYF. The entire variable domain, with the rest obtained from reference TRBV5-1 and TRBJ2-5, is as follows: KAGVTQTPRYLIKTRGQQVTLSCSPISGHRSVSWYQQTPGQGLQFLFEYFSETQRNKGNFPGRFSGRQFSNSRSEMNVSTLELGDSALYLCASSLVLAGEETQYFGPGTRLLVL.

This clonotype appeared a few times. The rearrangement links TRBV20-1 to TRBJ1-4, with 11 bases that match TRBD1. CDR1 is DFQATT and CDR2 is SNEGSKA in the germline V gene (reference sequence). The CDR3 loop spans 13 amino acids. Germline trimming cut 5 bases from V and 7 bases from J; bases unmatched to any gene: 3. The CDR3 here is CSASGTGGEKLFF. CDR3 DNA sequence: TGCAGTGCTTCCGGGACAGGGGGTGAAAAACTGTTTTTT.

The chain joins TRBV5-1 to TRBJ2-5; D unclear. Germline V gives CDR1 SGHRS, CDR2 YFSETQ. Trimming cost V 0 bases and J 1 base, with 7 bases left between them. The CDR3 spans 14 residues. CDR3 amino acids: CASSLAEPQETQYF. The CDR3 bases are TGCGCCAGCAGCTTGGCTGAGCCCCAAGAGACCCAGTACTTC.

This clonotype was counted many times. The chain has TRBV21-1 and TRBJ2-5; the D segment call TRBD1 is taken from the table without a DNA check. TRBV21-1 has pseudogene status. The CDR3 is 13 amino acids. The CDR3: CATPGGGRETQYF. CDR3 in DNA: TGTGCCACCCCCGGGGGGGGCCGAGAGACCCAGTACTTC.

V is TRBV27 and J is TRBJ2-1; D call uncertain. CDR1 and CDR2 (germline): MNHEY, SMNVEV (reference sequence). There are 13 residues in the CDR3. Trimming pared 0 bases from V and 9 bases from J, leaving 9 bases between. This CDR3 is CASSLSPTSEQFF. DNA for the CDR3: TGTGCCAGCAGTTTATCCCCGACCTCTGAGCAGTTCTTC.

Concerning this clonotype: This may arise from a read error, as a much more abundant clone is one base away. V usage is TRBV4-1 and J usage is TRBJ1-4, with no clear D. CDR1 MGHRA and CDR2 YSYEKL come from the germline V gene. The germline V and J ends were trimmed by 3 bases and 6 bases, with 14 bases remaining between them. CDR3 length: 15 amino acids. The DNA of the CDR3 is TGCGCCAGCAGCCACATGCATGGATATTATGAAAAACTGTTTTTT. It translates to CASSHMHGYYEKLFF.

This sequence joins TRBV28 and TRBJ1-4; 9 positions match TRBD1. The germline V gene encodes CDR1 MDHEN and CDR2 SYDVKM. After removal of 4 bases from V and 3 bases from J, the junction contained 6 bases not matched to a gene. The CDR3 runs to 16 residues. Here the CDR3 DNA reads TGTGCCAGCAGTTCCGGGACAGGGAAAGCTAATGAAAAACTGTTTTTT. Its protein is CASSSGTGKANEKLFF.

This clonotype was counted at least ten times. This chain uses TRBV7-3 with TRBJ1-3, with no clear D. The ends were cut back, 4 bases at V and 7 bases at J, with 14 bases in the middle. This CDR3 region has 14 residues. The V gene's germline CDR1 is SGHTA and CDR2 FQGTGA. DNA of the CDR3: TGTGCCAGCAGCTCTACACCTTTCTCCAACACCATATATTTT. Translated: CASSSTPFSNTIYF.

In this sample, this clonotype turned up a few times. CDR3 sequence: CASSQEQGAGANVLTF. The CDR3 bases are TGCGCCAGCAGCCAAGAACAGGGGGCTGGGGCCAACGTCCTGACTTTC. This sequence joins TRBV4-3 and TRBJ2-6; TRBD1 aligns across 8 bases. The CDR3 has 16 residues. Germline values: CDR1 LGHNA, CDR2 YSLEER. Trimming at V came to 0 bases and at J to 2 bases, leaving 0 bases not matched to a gene.

In this sample, this clonotype turned up a few times. The gene calls are TRBV10-3 and TRBJ1-5; possibly TRBD1 for D (5 bases). The CDR3 loop spans 15 amino acids. The V and J ends lost 6 bases and 0 bases respectively, with 12 bases between them. Germline CDR1 and CDR2: ENHRY and SYGVKD. The CDR3 DNA sequence: TGTGCCATCAGCGGGAGGGGAGATAGCAATCAGCCCCAGCATTTT. Its protein product is CAISGRGDSNQPQHF.

In this sample, this clonotype turned up a few times. V gene TRBV7-9 combines with J gene TRBJ1-6, with TRBD1 matching over 8 bases. Per the germline V gene, CDR1 is SEHNR and CDR2 is FQNEAQ (reference sequence). Germline trimming cut 4 bases from V and 1 base from J; bases unmatched to any gene: 6. The CDR3 has 17 amino acids. The CDR3 loop is CASSSNRGGSYNSPLHF. Written as DNA, the CDR3 is TGTGCCAGCAGCTCCAACAGGGGGGGGTCCTATAATTCACCCCTCCACTTT.

This clonotype was detected a few times. The V and J genes are TRBV10-3 and TRBJ2-1; 8 nucleotides align to TRBD2. In germline, CDR1 is ENHRY, CDR2 SYGVKD. The CDR3 length is 14 residues. V trimming: 6 bases; J trimming: 6 bases; junction bases outside the gene matches: 7. CDR3 sequence (DNA): TGTGCCATCAGCGGGGGGGCAGCGAGCAATGAGCAGTTCTTC. Translating gives CAISGGAASNEQFF.

There are a few counts of this clonotype. CDR3: CASRSTGSNTEAFF. In nucleotides, the CDR3 is TGTGCCAGCAGATCGACAGGGTCCAACACTGAAGCTTTCTTT. The chain employs TRBV12-3 or TRBV12-4 and TRBJ1-1, with 7 bases fitting TRBD1. The CDR3 covers 14 residues. With V trimmed by 6 bases and J by 2 bases, 6 bases remained unmatched.

This clonotype was seen repeatedly, ten times or more. V and J are TRBV12-3 or TRBV12-4 and TRBJ2-3; tentatively, D is TRBD1 or TRBD2 (6 bases each). This CDR3 has 15 residues. The V gene lost 3 bases and the J gene lost 4 bases, with 14 bases spanning the gap. CDR3 coding DNA: TGTGCCAGCAGTTTCATCTACAGGGAGGCAGATACGCAGTATTTT. Its protein product is CASSFIYREADTQYF.

The rearrangement uses TRBV11-1 and TRBJ2-1; D is uncertain. Between the trimmed V and J ends, which lost 3 bases and 6 bases, there was a span of 15 bases. Germline-derived CDR1 and CDR2 are SGHAT and FQDESV (reference sequence). The CDR3 runs 15 residues. CDR3 DNA sequence: TGTGCCAGCAGCTTTATTTATGGGCAGTTCAATGAGCAGTTCTTC. Translated: CASSFIYGQFNEQFF.

This clonotype was counted at least ten times. The V and J genes are TRBV20-1 and TRBJ1-1, with D possibly matching TRBD1 (5 bases). Trimming shortened V by 2 bases and J by 3 bases, and 13 bases separated the two germline ends. This CDR3 region has 14 residues. The germline V gene encodes CDR1 DFQATT and CDR2 SNEGSKA (reference sequence). The CDR3 loop reads CSARLGPSDTEAFF. The DNA of the CDR3 is TGCAGTGCTAGATTGGGGCCCTCGGACACTGAAGCTTTCTTT.

The chain carries TRBV6-5 and TRBJ2-7, with D uncertain. The V gene's germline CDR1 is MNHEY and CDR2 SVGAGI. This CDR3 has 17 residues. V lost 0 bases and J 4 bases, leaving 19 bases between the germline ends. CDR3 sequence: CASSYSAGSRRIYEQYF. As DNA, the CDR3 is TGTGCCAGCAGTTACTCGGCTGGATCGAGACGTATTTACGAGCAGTACTTC.

This clonotype turned up a few times. This sequence joins TRBV9 and TRBJ1-5, with 8 bases lining up with TRBD1. This CDR3 region has 15 residues. Germline V gene data show CDR1 as SGDLS and CDR2 as YYNGEE. The J segment lost 5 bases and the V segment lost 0 bases, leaving 4 bases of the junction unmatched. The CDR3 region is CASSVGDRRDQPQHF. The CDR3 region has the DNA TGTGCCAGCAGCGTAGGGGACAGGAGGGATCAGCCCCAGCATTTT.

The chain employs TRBV5-6 and TRBJ1-5; D remains ambiguous. Germline lookup yields CDR1 SGHDT and CDR2 YYEEEE. V lost 4 bases to trimming and J lost 1 base, with 9 bases between them. CDR3 size: 14 residues. The CDR3 DNA reads as TGTGCCAGCAGCCAGCAGGAGAGCAATCAGCCCCAGCATTTT. Protein sequence: CASSQQESNQPQHF.

This clonotype was seen at least ten times. This chain connects TRBV20-1 to TRBJ2-3; TRBD2 might be the D (5 bases). CDR3 length: 12 amino acids. The germline V and J ends were trimmed by 3 bases and 7 bases, with 11 bases remaining between them. Germline values: CDR1 DFQATT, CDR2 SNEGSKA (reference sequence). The CDR3 bases are TGCAGTGCTAGGGAACTAGTGTATACGCAGTATTTT. Its translation: CSARELVYTQYF.

The chain couples TRBV6-5 to TRBJ2-3; 7 bases agree with TRBD2. Germline V gene lookup returns CDR1 MNHEY and CDR2 SVGAGI. After removal of 5 bases from V and 1 base from J, the junction contained 6 bases not matched to a gene. The CDR3 loop spans 15 amino acids. CDR3 sequence (DNA): TGTGCCAGCAGTCCGGCAGCGGGGCGCACAGATACGCAGTATTTT. Amino acid sequence: CASSPAAGRTDTQYF.